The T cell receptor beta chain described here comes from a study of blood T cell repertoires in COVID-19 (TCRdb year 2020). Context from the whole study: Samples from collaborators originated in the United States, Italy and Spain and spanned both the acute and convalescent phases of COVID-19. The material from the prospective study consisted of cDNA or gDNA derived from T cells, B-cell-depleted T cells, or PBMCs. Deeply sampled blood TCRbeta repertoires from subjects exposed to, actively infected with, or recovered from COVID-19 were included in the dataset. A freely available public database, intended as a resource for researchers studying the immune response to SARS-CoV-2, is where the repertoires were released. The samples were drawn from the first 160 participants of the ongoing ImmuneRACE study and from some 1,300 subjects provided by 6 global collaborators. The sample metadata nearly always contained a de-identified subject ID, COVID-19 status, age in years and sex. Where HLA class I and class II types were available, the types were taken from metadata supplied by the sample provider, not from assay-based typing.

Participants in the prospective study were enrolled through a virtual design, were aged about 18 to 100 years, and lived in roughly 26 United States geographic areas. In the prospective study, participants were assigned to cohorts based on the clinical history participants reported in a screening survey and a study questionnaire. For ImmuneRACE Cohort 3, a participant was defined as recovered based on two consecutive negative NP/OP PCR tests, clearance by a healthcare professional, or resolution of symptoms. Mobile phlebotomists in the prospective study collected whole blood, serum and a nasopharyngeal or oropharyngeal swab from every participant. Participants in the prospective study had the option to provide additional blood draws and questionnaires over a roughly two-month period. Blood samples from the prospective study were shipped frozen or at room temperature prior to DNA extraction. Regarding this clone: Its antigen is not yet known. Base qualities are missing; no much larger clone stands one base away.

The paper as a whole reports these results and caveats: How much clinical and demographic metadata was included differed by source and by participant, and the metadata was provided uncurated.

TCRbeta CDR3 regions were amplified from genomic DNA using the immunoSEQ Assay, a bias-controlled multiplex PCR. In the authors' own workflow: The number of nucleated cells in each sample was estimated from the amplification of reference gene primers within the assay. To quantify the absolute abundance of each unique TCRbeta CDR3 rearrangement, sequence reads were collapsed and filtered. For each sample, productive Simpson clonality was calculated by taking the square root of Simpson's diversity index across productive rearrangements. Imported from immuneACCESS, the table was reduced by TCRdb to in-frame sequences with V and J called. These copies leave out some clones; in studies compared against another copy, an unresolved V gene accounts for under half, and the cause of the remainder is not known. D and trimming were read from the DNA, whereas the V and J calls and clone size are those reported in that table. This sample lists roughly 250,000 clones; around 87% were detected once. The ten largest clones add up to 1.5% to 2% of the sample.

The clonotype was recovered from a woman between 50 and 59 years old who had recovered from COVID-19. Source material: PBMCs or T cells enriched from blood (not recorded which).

The CDR3 has the sequence CASSGSERGGYEQYF. The DNA sequence is as follows: TGTGCCAGCAGTGGTTCCGAGCGGGGCGGCTACGAGCAGTACTTC. The chain was built from TRBV2 and TRBJ2-7; the junction holds 7 bases that match TRBD2. As encoded in the germline V gene, CDR1 is SNHLY while CDR2 is FYNNEI. Taken from cysteine to phenylalanine, the CDR3 has 15 residues. The only DNA kept is the CDR3, 45 bases in frame from the first base. V is cut back by 4 bases and J by 3 bases, with 9 bases in the junction unmatched.